Listed below are T cell receptor beta chains from one sample, sequenced in a study of cytomegalovirus exposure and HLA in healthy donors. Clones were sequenced by immunoSEQ multiplex PCR, and TCRdb holds only the in-frame ones, with some missing. The table includes more than 95,000 clones, 50% to 65% detected once. Specimen: PBMCs. Every receptor here comes from a woman aged 40 to 50 in good health and CMV-seropositive. Each CDR3 is given with its conserved first and last residue. D genes are given only for firm matches. For some rows the clone size is stated as once, few or many, or as a class when expanded; others skip it.

J gene | D gene | clone size | V gene | CDR3 protein | CDR3 DNA
TRBJ1-2 | . | once | TRBV6-5 | CASSYGGRDYGYTF | TGTGCCAGCAGTTACGGGGGGAGGGACTATGGCTACACCTTC
TRBJ2-2 | . | . | TRBV4-3 | CASSRIRALSNTGELFF | TGCGCCAGCAGCCGTATCCGAGCACTATCGAACACCGGGGAGCTGTTTTTT
TRBJ1-2 | TRBD1 | . | TRBV15 | CATEEQKTGAGGYTF | TGTGCCACCGAGGAACAGAAAACAGGGGCGGGTGGCTACACCTTC
TRBJ1-3 | . | . | TRBV7-9 | CASRRQNSGNTIYF | TGTGCCAGCAGACGACAGAACTCTGGAAACACCATATATTTT
TRBJ2-3 | TRBD2 | . | TRBV18 | CASSPSGPSGSTDTQYF | TGTGCCAGCTCACCGAGTGGGCCTAGCGGGAGTACGGATACGCAGTATTTT
TRBJ2-5 | . | . | TRBV4-3 | CASSQVQGRETQYF | TGCGCCAGCAGCCAAGTACAGGGAAGGGAGACCCAGTACTTC
TRBJ1-1 | . | . | TRBV29-1 | CSVVLQGLGAEAFF | TGCAGCGTTGTATTACAGGGTTTAGGCGCTGAAGCTTTCTTT
TRBJ1-5 | . | . | TRBV18 | CASSPPGTAGGRPQHF | TGTGCCAGCTCACCACCGGGTACGGCCGGGGGGCGGCCCCAGCATTTT
TRBJ2-2 | . | . | TRBV27 | CASSTGFVTGELFF | TGTGCCAGCAGTACAGGGTTCGTTACCGGGGAGCTGTTTTTT
TRBJ2-3 | TRBD2 | . | TRBV9 | CASSPSGWGGGPSDTQYF | TGTGCCAGCAGCCCTAGTGGGTGGGGGGGAGGGCCGTCAGATACGCAGTATTTT
TRBJ2-7 | TRBD2 | . | TRBV9 | CASSRTSGSYEQYF | TGTGCCAGCAGCAGGACTAGCGGGAGCTACGAGCAGTACTTC
TRBJ2-7 | . | . | TRBV12-5 | CASGLGALTYEQYF | TGTGCTAGTGGTTTGGGGGCCCTAACCTACGAGCAGTACTTC
TRBJ1-1 | TRBD1 | . | TRBV7-2 | CASSLVSTGTGGLGAFF | TGTGCCAGCAGCTTAGTTTCTACCGGGACAGGGGGTCTTGGCGCTTTCTTT
TRBJ2-6 | . | . | TRBV19 | CASSIMRLGANVLTF | TGTGCCAGTAGTATTATGAGGCTAGGGGCCAACGTCCTGACTTTC
TRBJ2-1 | TRBD2 | once | TRBV27 | CASMGAGGPSEQFF | TGTGCCAGCATGGGAGCGGGAGGGCCTAGTGAGCAGTTCTTC
TRBJ1-6 | TRBD1 | once | TRBV5-1 | CASSLWATGTASNSPLHF | TGCGCCAGCAGCCTGTGGGCTACCGGGACAGCAAGCAATTCACCCCTCCACTTT